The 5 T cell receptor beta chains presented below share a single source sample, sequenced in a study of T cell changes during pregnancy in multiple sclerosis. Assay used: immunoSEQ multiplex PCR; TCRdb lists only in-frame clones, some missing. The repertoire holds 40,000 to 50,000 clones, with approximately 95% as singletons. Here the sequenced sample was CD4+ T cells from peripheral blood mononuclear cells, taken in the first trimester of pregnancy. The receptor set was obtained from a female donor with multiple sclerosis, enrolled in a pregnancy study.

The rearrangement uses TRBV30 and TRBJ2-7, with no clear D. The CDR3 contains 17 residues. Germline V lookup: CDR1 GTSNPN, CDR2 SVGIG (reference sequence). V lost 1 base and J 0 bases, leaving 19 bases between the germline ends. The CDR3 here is CAWSAVALQTLSYEQYF. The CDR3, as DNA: TGTGCCTGGAGTGCCGTTGCGTTACAGACCCTCTCCTACGAGCAGTACTTC.

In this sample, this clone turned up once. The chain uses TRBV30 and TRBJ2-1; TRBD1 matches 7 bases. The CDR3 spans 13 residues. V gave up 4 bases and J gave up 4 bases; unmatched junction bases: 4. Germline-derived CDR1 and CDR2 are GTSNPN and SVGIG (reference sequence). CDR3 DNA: TGTGCCTGGATCCGGGACAGTTACAATGAGCAGTTCTTC. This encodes CAWIRDSYNEQFF.

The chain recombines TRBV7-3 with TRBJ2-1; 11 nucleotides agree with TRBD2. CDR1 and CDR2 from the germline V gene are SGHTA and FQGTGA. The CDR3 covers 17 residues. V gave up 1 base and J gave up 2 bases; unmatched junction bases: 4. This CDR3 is CASSLNSGGAAYNEQFF. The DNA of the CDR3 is TGTGCCAGCAGCTTAAATAGCGGGGGGGCCGCCTACAATGAGCAGTTCTTC.

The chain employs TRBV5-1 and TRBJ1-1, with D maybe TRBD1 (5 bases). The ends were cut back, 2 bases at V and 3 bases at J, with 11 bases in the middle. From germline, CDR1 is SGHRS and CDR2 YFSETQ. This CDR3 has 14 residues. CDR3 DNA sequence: TGCGCCAGCAGCTTACTAAGGGGTGACACTGAAGCTTTCTTT. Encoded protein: CASSLLRGDTEAFF.

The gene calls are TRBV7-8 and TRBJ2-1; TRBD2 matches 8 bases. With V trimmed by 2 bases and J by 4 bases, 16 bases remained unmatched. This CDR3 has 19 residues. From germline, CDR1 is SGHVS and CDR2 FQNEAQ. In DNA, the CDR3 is TGTGCCAGCAGCTTAAGCGGGGGTGTCGTCGGGGGCCAGTACAATGAGCAGTTCTTC. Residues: CASSLSGGVVGGQYNEQFF.